The clone carrying this T cell receptor beta chain was counted many times. Its antigen is not known. The sample is drawn from a study of post-analysis software for immune sequencing data. Study-wide context: Progressive-relapsing, secondary progressive and relapsing-remitting multiple sclerosis were among the disease courses included.

This CDR3 spans 15 amino acids. V was shortened by 4 bases and J by 2 bases, with 9 bases between the two germline ends. Unique molecular identifiers were carried by the TCR beta cDNA libraries. A population of roughly 0.9 to 11 million T cells gave rise to about half a million cDNA molecules. TCRdb analysed the PCR reads with MiXCR anew, one entry per CDR3 protein. Among 170,000 or so distinct CDR3 sequences listed, roughly 30% were seen once. General observations from the study: F measure clustering grouped samples strongly by preparation batch. Multiple sclerosis was associated with a significant reduction in normalized Chao1 diversity relative to controls. TRBV5-6, TRBV5-1 and TRBV20-1 were among roughly five TRBV segments more frequent in patients than controls.

Material: blood. The source of this sequence is a girl under 18 with multiple sclerosis. This chain connects TRBV12-3 or TRBV12-4 to TRBJ1-6; D possibly corresponds to TRBD1 (5 bases). The CDR3 coding sequence is TGTGCCAGCAGTTACAAGACAGCCTATAATTCACCCCTCCACTTT. Amino acids: CASSYKTAYNSPLHF.